Shown below are 27 T cell receptor beta chains from a single sample sequenced in a study of CD8 T cells in Susac syndrome. Reverse transcription used about 0.45 to 1 ug RNA and random hexamers. TCRdb recomputed calls from the immunoSEQ multiplex PCR reads with MiXCR, one row per CDR3 protein. The sample has about 150,000 distinct CDR3 sequences; nearly 97% are singletons. Sequenced input: CD4+ T cells from PBMCs. These receptor sequences come from a human donor with Susac syndrome.

The chain employs TRBV12-3 or TRBV12-4 and TRBJ1-5, with D hard to call. Trimming pared 5 bases from V and 4 bases from J, leaving 21 bases between. The CDR3 loop spans 17 amino acids. CDR3 amino acids: CASSPERTVSGNQPQHF. The CDR3 DNA sequence: TGTGCCAGCAGTCCGGAAAGGACCGTTTCGGGGAATCAGCCCCAGCATTTT.

This sequence joins TRBV12-3 or TRBV12-4 and TRBJ2-5; 11 bases agree with TRBD1. V shed 3 bases and J 4 bases; nucleotides not matched to a gene: 1. CDR3 length: 14 residues. CDR3 sequence: CASSLGTGGETQYF. The CDR3 nucleotides are TGTGCCAGCAGTTTGGGGACAGGGGGAGAGACCCAGTACTTC.

The V gene is TRBV23-1, the J gene TRBJ2-7; D is possibly TRBD2 (7 bases). TRBV23-1 counts as an open reading frame of uncertain function. CDR3 size: 16 residues. V was clipped by 6 bases and J by 7 bases, with 25 bases between them. This CDR3 is CASSSDPIRGAGEQYF. CDR3 sequence (DNA): TGCGCCAGCAGCTCCGACCCGATCCGGGGGGCGGGGGAGCAGTACTTC.

The rearrangement uses TRBV20-1 and TRBJ1-1; no clear D gene. The CDR3 covers 14 residues. The germline V and J ends were trimmed by 6 bases and 3 bases, with 17 bases remaining between them. CDR1 is DFQATT and CDR2 is SNEGSKA in the germline V gene (reference sequence). This chain's CDR3 is CSAPSFLGDTEAFF. CDR3 bases: TGCAGTGCCCCCTCCTTCCTCGGGGACACTGAAGCTTTCTTT.

The chain combines TRBV25-1 with TRBJ2-2; 7 bases align to TRBD2. Germline V gene lookup returns CDR1 MGHDK and CDR2 SYGVNS. V lost 3 bases to trimming and J lost 1 base; unmatched junction nucleotides: 5. The CDR3 has 16 residues. The CDR3 spells CASSERTGGNTGELFF. CDR3 in DNA: TGTGCCAGCAGTGAGAGGACGGGAGGGAACACCGGGGAGCTGTTTTTT. The full variable domain, rest sourced from reference TRBV25-1 and TRBJ2-2, is EADIYQTPRYLVIGTGKKITLECSQTMGHDKMYWYQQDPGMELHLIHYSYGVNSTEKGDLSSESTVSRIRTEHFPLTLESARPSHTSQYLCASSERTGGNTGELFFGEGSRLTVL.

V gene TRBV18 combines with J gene TRBJ2-7; tentatively, D is TRBD1 (6 bases). This CDR3 has 15 residues. CDR1 KGHSH and CDR2 LQKENI come from the germline V gene. The ends were cut back, 1 base at V and 4 bases at J, with 14 bases in the middle. CDR3 DNA: TGTGCCAGCTCACCACGCCGGGACAAGATGTACGAGCAGTACTTC. It codes for CASSPRRDKMYEQYF.

The V gene is TRBV9, the J gene TRBJ2-3; D is possibly TRBD1 or TRBD2 (5 bases each). Per germline, CDR1 SGDLS and CDR2 YYNGEE. Trimming took off 0 bases at V and 0 bases at J, with 11 bases between the two ends. There are 16 residues in the CDR3. CDR3 bases: TGTGCCAGCAGCGTAGGTCCGGGACCCAGCACAGATACGCAGTATTTT. Amino acid sequence: CASSVGPGPSTDTQYF.

CDR3 sequence reads: CASSLEWGRANTEAFF. CDR3 nucleotide sequence: TGTGCCAGCAGCCTGGAGTGGGGGCGCGCGAACACTGAAGCTTTCTTT. This chain connects TRBV11-2 to TRBJ1-1; maybe TRBD1 (6 bases). The germline CDR1 and CDR2 sequences are SGHAT and FQNNGV. Trimming shortened V by 5 bases and J by 1 base, and 17 bases separated the two germline ends. The CDR3 totals 16 residues.

The V and J genes are TRBV20-1 and TRBJ1-2, with 8 bases that match TRBD1. After removal of 6 bases from V and 5 bases from J, the junction contained 11 bases not matched to a gene. There are 14 residues in the CDR3. CDR1 is DFQATT and CDR2 is SNEGSKA in the germline V gene (reference sequence). CDR3 residues: CSASGQERGYGYTF. The CDR3 DNA is TGCAGTGCCTCGGGACAGGAAAGGGGTTATGGCTACACCTTC.

The DNA of the CDR3 is TGTGCCAGCCAAGGACAGCTCAATAGCAATCAGCCCCAGCATTTT. It specifies CASQGQLNSNQPQHF. This chain connects TRBV19 to TRBJ1-5; maybe TRBD1 (6 bases). Germline V gene sequence: CDR1 LNHDA, CDR2 SQIVND (reference sequence). This CDR3 spans 15 amino acids. Trimming removed 9 bases from V and 0 bases from J, with 15 bases in between.

The chain combines TRBV5-1 with TRBJ2-4; 10 nucleotides align to TRBD1. Germline V gene sequence: CDR1 SGHRS, CDR2 YFSETQ. The CDR3 spans 14 residues. Trimming cost V 3 bases and J 6 bases; bases outside gene matches: 3. The DNA of the CDR3 is TGCGCCAGCAGCTCAGGACAGGGGGGAAACATTCAGTACTTC. It encodes CASSSGQGGNIQYF.

In its sample, this clonotype was seen once. V usage is TRBV29-1 and J usage is TRBJ2-3; D might be TRBD1 (6 bases). The CDR3 is 13 amino acids. Deletions cut 4 bases from V and 2 bases from J, with 10 bases between. Germline-derived CDR1 and CDR2 are SQVTM and ANQGSEA. In DNA form, the CDR3 reads TGCAGCGTTGTGAGGGGGTTCACAGATACGCAGTATTTT. It is translated as CSVVRGFTDTQYF.

The chain links TRBV20-1 to TRBJ2-7, with 12 bases aligning to TRBD2. Germline lookup yields CDR1 DFQATT and CDR2 SNEGSKA (reference sequence). Trimming at V came to 6 bases and at J to 2 bases, leaving 8 bases not matched to a gene. This CDR3 is built from 15 residues. The chain's CDR3 is CSARGLAGTTYEQYF. CDR3 DNA sequence: TGCAGTGCGCGCGGACTAGCGGGAACCACCTACGAGCAGTACTTC.

This chain joins TRBV5-1 and TRBJ2-5; the D is unclear. There are 13 residues in the CDR3. V lost 0 bases, J lost 5 bases, and 8 bases lay in between. The germline V gene has CDR1 SGHRS and CDR2 YFSETQ. As DNA, the CDR3 is TGCGCCAGCAGCTTGGCCCCGACGGAGACCCAGTACTTC. The encoded protein is CASSLAPTETQYF.

The chain uses TRBV20-1 and TRBJ2-5; D not certain. Deletions cut 1 base from V and 0 bases from J, with 9 bases between. This CDR3 comprises 14 residues. CDR1 DFQATT and CDR2 SNEGSKA come from the germline V gene (reference sequence). CDR3 region: CSARGWSDQETQYF. Written as DNA, the CDR3 is TGCAGTGCTAGAGGGTGGAGCGACCAAGAGACCCAGTACTTC.

The CDR3 here is CSARGQGLGNQPQHF. CDR3 nucleotides: TGCAGTGCTAGAGGTCAGGGATTGGGCAATCAGCCCCAGCATTTT. The J gene is TRBJ1-5, the V gene TRBV20-1, with D perhaps TRBD1 (5 bases). The CDR3 is 15 residues long. The V and J ends lost 1 base and 2 bases respectively, with 12 bases between them. Germline CDR1 and CDR2: DFQATT and SNEGSKA (reference sequence).

This clonotype has just one count. CDR3 in amino acids: CASSPFWDEQFF. The CDR3 nucleotides read TGTGCCAGCAGCCCCTTTTGGGATGAGCAGTTCTTC. The chain carries TRBV28 and TRBJ2-1; D gene unclear. The germline gives CDR1 MDHEN, CDR2 SYDVKM. The V end was cut by 6 bases, the J end by 8 bases, with 11 bases between. CDR3 length: 12 amino acids.

This clonotype was seen a single time. This chain uses TRBV2 with TRBJ2-7, with 9 nucleotides matching TRBD2. This CDR3 has 15 amino acids. The germline V gene has CDR1 SNHLY and CDR2 FYNNEI. V was clipped by 4 bases and J by 6 bases; unmatched bases: 10. As DNA, the CDR3 is TGTGCCAGCAGTGGAGAAGCGGGAGGCCTAAGCGAGCAGTACTTC. Residues: CASSGEAGGLSEQYF.

This chain connects TRBV11-2 to TRBJ2-1; TRBD2 aligns across 13 bases. There are 16 residues in the CDR3. With 4 bases clipped from V and 6 bases from J, the junction kept 6 bases outside the gene matches. Germline V gene data show CDR1 as SGHAT and CDR2 as FQNNGV. The CDR3 nucleotides read TGTGCCAGCAGCTCTCGGACTAGCGGGGGTTCCAATGAGCAGTTCTTC. It specifies CASSSRTSGGSNEQFF. Based on the CDR3 plus reference TRBV11-2 and TRBJ2-1, the full variable domain is EAGVAQSPRYKIIEKRQSVAFWCNPISGHATLYWYQQILGQGPKLLIQFQNNGVVDDSQLPKDRFSAERLKGVDSTLKIQPAKLEDSAVYLCASSSRTSGGSNEQFFGPGTRLTVL.

CDR3: CASSFQPVDRRRLAGRTDTQYF. CDR3 sequence (DNA): TGTGCCAGCAGTTTTCAGCCTGTCGACCGACGGCGGCTAGCGGGACGCACAGATACGCAGTATTTT. The rearrangement uses TRBV12-3 or TRBV12-4 and TRBJ2-3; 9 nucleotides match TRBD2. J was trimmed by 1 base and V by 3 bases; bases with no gene match: 23. The CDR3 sequence is 22 residues long.

The chain uses TRBV7-9 and TRBJ2-1, with a weak D call TRBD1 (7 bases). The CDR3 length is 15 residues. Germline V CDR1 and CDR2: SEHNR, FQNEAQ (reference sequence). The ends were cut back, 4 bases at V and 9 bases at J, with 19 bases in the middle. CDR3 loop: CASSYRQGGSGEQFF. CDR3 coding DNA: TGTGCCAGCAGCTATCGACAGGGAGGTAGCGGTGAGCAGTTCTTC.

V gene TRBV27 combines with J gene TRBJ2-3; TRBD2 is a possible D gene (6 bases). The germline gives CDR1 MNHEY, CDR2 SMNVEV (reference sequence). V was trimmed by 6 bases and J by 0 bases, leaving 22 bases between them. The CDR3 consists of 18 residues. The DNA of the CDR3 is TGTGCCAGCAGCAAAACGGCGGGGATACGCCCTAGCACAGATACGCAGTATTTT. It translates to CASSKTAGIRPSTDTQYF.

Details on this clonotype: At one of its ends the junction is not consistent with the germline gene, which may arise from a read error. The rearrangement uses TRBV12-3 or TRBV12-4 and TRBJ2-1; D is unresolved. The CDR3 consists of 11 residues. CDR3 coding DNA: TGTGCCAGCAGCAAGCCGGGCCTGCGCGTCTTC. Translated: CASSKPGLRVF.

This rearrangement joins TRBV14 to TRBJ2-7; 7 bases align to TRBD1. The V and J ends lost 4 bases and 4 bases, in that order; junction bases with no gene match: 16. Germline V CDR1 and CDR2: SGHDN, FVKESK. This CDR3 is 17 amino acids long. The chain's CDR3 is CASSRRQGKSGVYEQYF. CDR3 coding DNA: TGTGCCAGCAGCCGTAGACAGGGCAAGAGCGGAGTGTACGAGCAGTACTTC.

This clonotype was found once. The V call is TRBV20-1, the J call TRBJ1-5; 7 bases map to TRBD1. From germline, CDR1 is DFQATT and CDR2 SNEGSKA (reference sequence). V was clipped by 6 bases and J by 0 bases; unmatched bases: 14. The CDR3 has 17 amino acids. CDR3 sequence reads: CSAQDRETRTSNQPQHF. CDR3 DNA: TGCAGTGCACAAGACAGGGAAACTAGGACTAGCAATCAGCCCCAGCATTTT.

This clonotype was seen only once. The genes are TRBV7-9 and TRBJ2-3; 12 nucleotides line up with TRBD2. Germline V CDR1 and CDR2: SEHNR, FQNEAQ (reference sequence). CDR3 length: 15 residues. The junction had 2 bases not matched to a gene; V was cut back by 5 bases and J by 2 bases. CDR3 DNA: TGTGCCAGCAGCCGGACTAGCGGGAACACAGATACGCAGTATTTT. Amino acids: CASSRTSGNTDTQYF.

V usage is TRBV21-1 and J usage is TRBJ2-1; TRBD2, the D gene given by the table, was not confirmed from the DNA. TRBV21-1 is listed as a pseudogene. The CDR3 length is 14 residues. The DNA for the CDR3 is TGTGCCAGCAGGTGGCTAGCGGTCTACAATGAGCAGTTCTTC. Translated: CASRWLAVYNEQFF.